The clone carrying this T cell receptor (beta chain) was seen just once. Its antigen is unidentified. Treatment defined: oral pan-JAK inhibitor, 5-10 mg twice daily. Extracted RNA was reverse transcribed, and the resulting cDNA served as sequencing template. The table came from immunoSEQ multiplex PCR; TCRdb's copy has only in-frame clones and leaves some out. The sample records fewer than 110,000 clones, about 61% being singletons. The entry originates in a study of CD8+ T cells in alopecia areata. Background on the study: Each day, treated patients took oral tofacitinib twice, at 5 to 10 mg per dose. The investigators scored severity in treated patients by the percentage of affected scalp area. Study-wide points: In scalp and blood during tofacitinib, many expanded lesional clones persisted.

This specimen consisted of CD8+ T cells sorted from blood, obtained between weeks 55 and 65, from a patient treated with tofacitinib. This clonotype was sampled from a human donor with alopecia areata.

Here the CDR3 reads CASSRGAAQSSYNEQFF. DNA of the CDR3: TGCGCCAGCAGTAGAGGGGCGGCCCAGAGCTCCTACAATGAGCAGTTCTTC. The chain uses TRBV5-1 and TRBJ2-1; the D gene could be TRBD1 or TRBD2 (5 bases each). Trimming removed 5 bases at V and 0 bases at J, with 18 bases between. In germline, CDR1 is SGHRS, CDR2 YFSETQ. The CDR3 covers 17 residues.